The rows below give T cell receptor beta chains drawn from one sample of a study of cytomegalovirus exposure and HLA in healthy donors. Profiling relied on immunoSEQ multiplex PCR, and the TCRdb table lists in-frame clones only, not all of them. The data contain 160,000 or so clones, 65% to 90% of them singletons. The material sequenced was PBMCs. Receptors originate from a woman between 50 and 59 years old in good health and CMV-seropositive. Each CDR3 is given with its conserved first and last residue. A D gene is named only where the DNA matches it firmly. Size tells how often a clone was seen (once, few, many) or the class of an expanded clone, and some rows leave it out.

j_call d_call clone_size v_call cdr3_aa cdr3_nt
TRBJ2-5 TRBD1 - TRBV5-8 CASSLLGQPQETQYF TGTGCCAGCAGCTTGTTGGGACAGCCTCAAGAGACCCAGTACTTC
TRBJ2-2 TRBD1 - TRBV27 CASSSRRTGTNTGELFF TGTGCCAGCAGTTCCCGCAGGACAGGGACGAACACCGGGGAGCTGTTTTTT
TRBJ1-1 TRBD1 - TRBV2 CATYPGGDPNTEAFF TGTGCCACCTACCCAGGGGGTGACCCGAACACTGAAGCTTTCTTT
TRBJ2-3 - - TRBV9 CASSVEGLRGADTQYF TGTGCCAGCAGCGTAGAGGGGCTCAGGGGCGCAGATACGCAGTATTTT
TRBJ2-7 TRBD2 - TRBV7-2 CASSYRGSGGAHEQYF TGTGCCAGCAGCTACCGGGGTAGCGGGGGGGCCCACGAGCAGTACTTC
TRBJ1-1 TRBD1 - TRBV7-2 CASSYRGNTEAFF TGTGCCAGCAGCTACAGGGGGAACACTGAAGCTTTCTTT
TRBJ1-2 - - TRBV30 CAWSSSSHGYTF TGTGCCTGGAGTTCTAGTTCCCATGGCTACACCTTC
TRBJ2-3 - - TRBV7-3 CASSDGGGTDTQYF TGTGCCAGCAGTGACGGGGGAGGCACAGATACGCAGTATTTT
TRBJ2-1 - - TRBV11-2 CASSLLVVRDEQFF TGTGCCAGCAGCTTATTGGTCGTTCGGGATGAGCAGTTCTTC
TRBJ2-7 TRBD2 once TRBV6-5 CASSPGTSAYEQYF TGTGCCAGCAGTCCCGGGACTAGCGCCTACGAGCAGTACTTC
TRBJ2-3 TRBD2 - TRBV7-8 CASSPLAGALTDTQYF TGTGCCAGCAGCCCCCTAGCGGGGGCGCTCACAGATACGCAGTATTTT
TRBJ2-3 TRBD1 - TRBV4-3 CASSQGTGTRFTDTQYF TGCGCCAGCAGCCAGGGGACAGGGACCCGATTCACAGATACGCAGTATTTT
TRBJ1-2 - - TRBV2 CASNEGGLYGYTF TGTGCCAGCAACGAGGGGGGGCTCTATGGCTACACCTTC
TRBJ2-2 - - TRBV15 CAIDRNTGELFF TGTGCCATCGACAGGAACACCGGGGAGCTGTTTTTT
TRBJ2-7 TRBD1 - TRBV30 CAWSTGQGDEQYF TGTGCCTGGAGTACGGGACAGGGGGACGAGCAGTACTTC
TRBJ1-2 - - TRBV2 CASKRGGEGYGYTF TGTGCCAGCAAACGAGGAGGGGAAGGGTATGGCTACACCTTC
TRBJ1-2 - - TRBV4-3 CASSQDRGYRYTF TGCGCCAGCAGCCAAGATCGGGGGTATCGCTACACCTTC
TRBJ2-5 TRBD2 - TRBV11-2 CASSFGGGARETQYF TGTGCCAGCAGCTTCGGCGGGGGGGCCCGGGAGACCCAGTACTTC
TRBJ2-2 TRBD1 - TRBV5-1 CASTPDRSNTGELFF TGCGCCAGCACTCCGGACAGGTCGAACACCGGGGAGCTGTTTTTT
TRBJ1-3 - few TRBV4-1 CASSQDLTGLGMHSGNTIYF TGCGCCAGCAGCCAAGATCTTACAGGGCTTGGAATGCACTCTGGAAACACCATATATTTT
TRBJ2-6 - - TRBV7-9 CASSDSGANVLTF TGTGCCAGCAGCGACAGTGGGGCCAACGTCCTGACTTTC
TRBJ1-6 - - TRBV5-1 CASSLDRAGNSPLHF TGCGCCAGCAGCTTGGACAGGGCGGGTAATTCACCCCTCCACTTT
TRBJ2-7 - - TRBV5-4 CASSLDSQLGEQYF TGTGCCAGCAGCCTGGACAGTCAATTGGGCGAGCAGTACTTC
TRBJ2-6 - - TRBV15 CATSRASGANVLTF TGTGCCACCAGCAGGGCCTCTGGGGCCAACGTCCTGACTTTC
TRBJ2-1 TRBD1 - TRBV10-1 CASSPRGGQGVNEQFF TGCGCCAGCAGTCCAAGAGGAGGACAGGGCGTCAATGAGCAGTTCTTC
TRBJ1-1 - few TRBV4-3 CASSQASDRNTEAFF TGCGCCAGCAGCCAAGCCTCAGACAGGAACACTGAAGCTTTCTTT
TRBJ2-7 TRBD1 - TRBV7-8 CASSTSGQGSSYEQYF TGTGCCAGCAGCACCTCGGGACAGGGGAGCTCCTACGAGCAGTACTTC